This T cell receptor beta chain derives from a study of T cells in Graves' hyperthyroidism and ophthalmopathy. Approximately 9.3 ml of fresh peripheral blood supplied the PBMCs. This clonotype was picked up many times. Using RNA transcripts as the source, TCR beta CDR3 regions were amplified. TCR CDR3 underwent first-round RT-PCR with the HTBI primer set. TCRdb redid the calling of the multiplex PCR reads with MiXCR, one entry per CDR3 protein. The sample holds roughly 640,000 distinct CDR3 sequences, around 16% seen once. Germline-derived CDR1 and CDR2 are MNHEY and SVGEGT. The CDR3 sequence is 13 residues long. Trimming stripped 5 bases from V and 2 bases from J, with 9 bases between.

This TCR derives from a middle-aged woman with Graves' ophthalmopathy. The J gene is TRBJ1-1, the V gene TRBV6-2 or TRBV6-3, with D hard to call. The sample consisted of blood. The CDR3 sequence: CASSGPLNTEAFF. The CDR3 DNA reads TGTGCCAGCAGTGGCCCACTAAACACTGAAGCTTTCTTT.